This entry is about one TCR beta chain. Its antigen remains undetermined. No base-level quality is on record; no much larger clone is a single base apart. The cohort consisted of approximately 690 healthy bone marrow donors. Cohort members were all nominally healthy when sampled, although unrecorded immune exposures were likely present. The donor tested CMV seronegative and was one of the 352 seronegative cohort members. A peripheral blood sample was collected from each donor, and TCR beta sequencing was performed on peripheral blood mononuclear cells. Genomic DNA extraction from the blood cell samples was performed with the Qiagen DNeasy Blood Extraction Kit. The sample comes from a study of cytomegalovirus exposure and HLA in healthy donors (dated by TCRdb to about 2017). Looking at the study overall: An earlier analysis of approximately 640 of the donors reported more than 250 Gb of sequence data and roughly 100 million unique TCR beta sequences from about 200 million T cells. Across about 380 genotyped donors of the cohort, an average of about 200,000 unique TCR beta nucleotide sequences per donor were sequenced, and roughly 20% of those sequences were non-productive. Class I and class II HLA loci were covered by the typing at four-digit resolution. The T cell repertoires of about 700 subjects were profiled by immunosequencing and related to cytomegalovirus serostatus. The study combined high-throughput TCR immunosequencing, statistical association of individual TCRs with disease status, and machine learning to predict cytomegalovirus infection status. A later analysis re-analyzed previously published TCR beta repertoires from 650 to 800 donors and added high-resolution HLA genotyping to study TCR occurrence patterns. Besides the first cohort of about 730 subjects, a separate validation cohort made up of about 120 different subjects was used. An early release covering roughly 640 HLA-typed donors comprised about 300 gigabases of sequencing data and about 90 million unique TCR sequences. Typing coverage varied by locus: about 629-640 donors for A, B, C, DRB1 and DQB1; roughly 510 for DQA1; more than 600 for DPA1; roughly 470 for DPB1. A later genetic analysis took genome-wide SNP genotypes for about 65% of the roughly 670 donors and used that subset as a discovery cohort. The genetic ancestry cluster associated with self-reported Caucasian donors included over 65% of the roughly 410 genotyped donors. An earlier analysis of several hundred of the donors applied high-throughput TCR beta sequencing to assess whether each TCR beta V gene segment acted as functional or pseudogenic. Roughly five DR-DQ haplotypes were handled as single units for association and clustering, since linkage in the cohort was strong. Rather than using new phenotypic data, the later analysis identified candidate immune exposures from TCR beta sequences and from how often those sequences occurred across donors. The study aimed to test whether signatures of past pathogen exposure could be identified by cataloging public T cell receptors. All discovery cohort repertoires had been generated on a single sequencing platform. Donor age, sex, ethnicity and CMV serostatus were compiled alongside the repertoire data. The investigation overall reported the following: A few of the identified cytomegalovirus-associated TCR beta chains were confirmed in vitro to be specific for cytomegalovirus antigens. Correlated functional status among segregating V segments might be attributable to linkage disequilibrium, but an unknown experimental factor could not be ruled out. The classifier was reported to diagnose cytomegalovirus status with high specificity and sensitivity in both the original cohort and the validation cohort. A cluster of highly shared sequence variants was judged likely to be a technical artifact of the sequencing pipeline. Because some donors lacked HLA typing at each locus, the association tests relied only on the typed subset. The only immune exposure information available for the cohort was CMV serostatus. Strong co-occurrence of HLA alleles, especially DR and DQ, made assigning TCR associations to individual alleles difficult. In an earlier analysis of about 540 of the donors, most TCR beta V segments were observed in productive rearrangements about 90% or about 30% of the time, broadly matching IMGT annotations. In a later genetic analysis, fewer N-insertions in productive TCRs were reported among donors in an Asian-associated ancestry cluster than the 666-donor mean. A later analysis reported that several top co-occurrence clusters appeared linked to parvovirus B19, influenza, CMV and Epstein-Barr virus. While some public TCRs were present in many individuals, most TCR sequences turned up only very rarely across donors. A later analysis associated about 17,000 TCR beta sequences with specific HLA alleles at a false discovery rate of 0.05. Over 15 rarely observed V segments, including chromosome 9 orphons, were excluded from the earlier analysis of approximately 500 of the donors because counts were too low. V-gene and J-gene trimming of TCR beta chains was associated with a missense DCLRE1C variant in a later genetic analysis, and the association was replicated in an independent cohort. According to a later analysis, most CMV-associated TCR beta chains appeared to be HLA-restricted, and the HLA associations seemed to be driven largely by CMV exposure. A total of 150 to 200 TCR beta chains were listed by the study as associated with cytomegalovirus. In a later analysis, HLA-associated TCR beta chains were found to be more clonally expanded and to have lower generation probabilities than equally common non-associated chains. A further reported finding was that TCR beta sequences accurately predicted the HLA-A and HLA-B alleles for most subjects in the first cohort. Some IMGT-functional V segments, including TRBV6-2 and TRBV6-3, could not be told apart with the 87-base-pair reads, so those segments were excluded. This cohort had only TCR beta chains sequenced, and the lack of alpha or paired-chain data limited which features could be detected. Sequencing depth was assumed to be roughly uniform across donors in the presence/absence analyses, though that assumption may not hold. A later analysis found that TCR association rates varied across HLA loci, with DRB1 alleles showing the most associated TCRs and HLA-C alleles the fewest. According to the authors, the approach could potentially be generalized to other disease states and immunological phenotypes.

Between the V and J ends, shortened by 4 bases and 2 bases respectively, the junction contains 17 bases. From the cysteine through the phenylalanine, the CDR3 covers 16 amino acids. Only the CDR3 portion is preserved as DNA: 48 bases, with reading frame beginning at the first base. Per the germline V gene, SGHRS is the CDR1 and YFSETQ is the CDR2. Library preparation was by the immunoSEQ multiplex PCR assay. For the multiplex PCR, a mixture combining 60 forward primers for TCR Vbeta segments and 13 reverse primers for TCR Jbeta segments was used. The CDR3 region of rearranged TCR beta genes was amplified from genomic DNA by a multiplex PCR assay. Amplified TCR beta libraries were sequenced as 87-base-pair reads on the Illumina HiSeq System. Processing in the source paper ran as follows. A later analysis tallied tens of millions of unique TCR beta chains across the approximately 670 repertoires, and roughly 11 million of those chains were shared by two or more donors. A nearest-neighbor algorithm error-corrected the raw reads and collapsed the reads into unique sequences, merging closely related sequences to remove PCR and sequencing errors. To assign V, D and J gene segments, CDR3 sequences were aligned to IMGT reference sequences. Each retained sequence needed at least a six-nucleotide match to both a V gene segment and a J gene segment. Rearrangements were called productive when the CDR3 lacked stop codons and stayed in frame with V and J; all others were non-productive. CDR3 was defined according to IMGT convention as the region running from the second conserved V-encoded cysteine to the conserved J-encoded phenylalanine. In an earlier analysis of approximately 590 of the donors, sequences lacking an unambiguous match to a single V gene segment were excluded. An earlier analysis of under 750 of the donors called V segments functional above 56.7% productive rearrangements and segregating when the between-donor standard deviation exceeded 5%. A statistical classification framework was built to diagnose cytomegalovirus status from the catalog of TCR beta chain sequences. A later analysis assigned V and J genes by comparing TCR nucleotide sequences with IMGT/GENE-DB human TR gene sequences. The TCRdist pipeline was used in a later analysis to assign CDR3 sequences and most-parsimonious VDJ recombination scenarios. In a later analysis, each TCR beta chain was defined by its CDR3 amino acid sequence together with its V-gene family, and reads without a unique V-gene family were excluded. As a way to deal with suspected cross-contamination and a sequencing artifact, a later analysis dropped more than 500 nucleotide sequences that were highly shared and had low generation probability. In a later analysis, a clonal expansion index was calculated for each public chain from normalized within-repertoire ranks of inferred template counts. A later analysis computed generation probabilities with a VDJ recombination model fitted to out-of-frame rearrangements, and checked the results against IGoR. In a later analysis, hypergeometric tests were used to score TCR-TCR, TCR-HLA and TCR-CMV co-occurrence, with a repertoire-size bias correction applied to TCR pairs. In a later analysis, false discovery rates were estimated by permuting HLA or CMV assignments 20 times. A later analysis grouped co-occurring TCRs with DBSCAN, adding TCRdist sequence similarity when clustering within HLA-allele-positive subsets. Co-occurrence clustering excluded repertoires with fewer than 30,000 or more than 120,000 public chains, plus five with anomalous nucleotide sharing. As stored in TCRdb, this immuneACCESS dataset retains in-frame rearrangements with V and J assigned. A fraction of the clones does not appear; measured against another copy, unresolved V genes explain less than half of the discrepancy, and the remainder lacks a known reason. V and J calls and clone size are copied from that table; D and trimming were computed from the DNA. The sample table holds approximately 190,000 clones, of which around four fifths were seen once. The ten biggest clones cover approximately 0.74% of the sample.

The chain employs TRBV5-1 and TRBJ2-3, with the D gene too uncertain to name. The TCR sequence derives from a woman between 18 and 30 years old in good health and CMV-seronegative. Sequencing used PBMCs. The CDR3 corresponds to CASSSPGSTSTDTQYF. The DNA reads TGCGCCAGCAGCAGTCCCGGGTCTACGTCCACAGATACGCAGTATTTT.